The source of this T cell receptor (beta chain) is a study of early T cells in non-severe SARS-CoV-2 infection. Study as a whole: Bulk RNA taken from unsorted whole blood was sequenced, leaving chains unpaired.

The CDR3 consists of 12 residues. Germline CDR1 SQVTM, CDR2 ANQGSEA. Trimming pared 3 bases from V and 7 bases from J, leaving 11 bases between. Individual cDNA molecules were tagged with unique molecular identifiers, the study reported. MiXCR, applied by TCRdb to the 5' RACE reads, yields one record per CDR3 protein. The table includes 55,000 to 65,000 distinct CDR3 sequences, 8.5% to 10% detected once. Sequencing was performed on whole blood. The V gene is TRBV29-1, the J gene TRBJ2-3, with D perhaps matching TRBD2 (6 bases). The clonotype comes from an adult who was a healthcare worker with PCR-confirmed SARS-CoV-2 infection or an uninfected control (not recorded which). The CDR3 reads CSVERGANTQYF. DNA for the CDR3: TGCAGCGTTGAGCGGGGCGCGAATACGCAGTATTTT.